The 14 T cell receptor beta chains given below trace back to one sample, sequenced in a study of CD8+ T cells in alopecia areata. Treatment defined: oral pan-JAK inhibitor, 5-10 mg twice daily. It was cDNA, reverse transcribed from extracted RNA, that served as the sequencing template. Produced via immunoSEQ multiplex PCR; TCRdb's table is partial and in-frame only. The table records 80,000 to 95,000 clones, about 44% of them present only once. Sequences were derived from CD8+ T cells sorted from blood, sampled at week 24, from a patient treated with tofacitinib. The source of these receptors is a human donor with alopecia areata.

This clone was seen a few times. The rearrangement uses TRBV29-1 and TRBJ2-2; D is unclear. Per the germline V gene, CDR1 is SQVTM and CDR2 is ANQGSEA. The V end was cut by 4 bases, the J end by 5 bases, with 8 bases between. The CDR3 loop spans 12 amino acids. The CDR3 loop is CSVVRATGELFF. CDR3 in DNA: TGCAGCGTTGTTAGAGCGACCGGGGAGCTGTTTTTT.

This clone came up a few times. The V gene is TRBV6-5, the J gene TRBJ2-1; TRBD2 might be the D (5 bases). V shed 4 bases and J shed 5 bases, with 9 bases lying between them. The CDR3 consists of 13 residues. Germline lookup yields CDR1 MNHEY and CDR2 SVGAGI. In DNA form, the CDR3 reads TGTGCCAGCAGTTGGCGGGCCAACAATGAGCAGTTCTTC. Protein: CASSWRANNEQFF.

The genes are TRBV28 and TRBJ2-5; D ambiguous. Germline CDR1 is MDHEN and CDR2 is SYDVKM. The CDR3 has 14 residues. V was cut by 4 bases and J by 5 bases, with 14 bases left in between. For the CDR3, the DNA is TGTGCCAGCAGTTCCTTTGGGGAACGTGAGACCCAGTACTTC. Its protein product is CASSSFGERETQYF.

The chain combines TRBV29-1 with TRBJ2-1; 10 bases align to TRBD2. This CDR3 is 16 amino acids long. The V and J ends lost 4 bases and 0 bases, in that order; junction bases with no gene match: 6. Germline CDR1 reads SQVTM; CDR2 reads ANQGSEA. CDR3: CSVAGTSESSYNEQFF. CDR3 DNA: TGCAGCGTTGCCGGGACTAGCGAGAGCTCCTACAATGAGCAGTTCTTC.

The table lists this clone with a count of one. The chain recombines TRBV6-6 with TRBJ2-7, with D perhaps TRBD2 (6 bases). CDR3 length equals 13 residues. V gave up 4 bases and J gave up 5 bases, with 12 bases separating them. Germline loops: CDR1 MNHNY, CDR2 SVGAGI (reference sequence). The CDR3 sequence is CASSSPGSNEQYF. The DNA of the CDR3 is TGTGCCAGCAGTTCCCCCGGGAGCAACGAGCAGTACTTC.

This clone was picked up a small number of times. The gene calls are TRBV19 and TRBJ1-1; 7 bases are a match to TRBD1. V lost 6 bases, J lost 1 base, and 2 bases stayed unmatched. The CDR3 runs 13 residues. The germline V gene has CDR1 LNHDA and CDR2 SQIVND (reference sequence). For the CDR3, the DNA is TGTGCCAGTAGGTGGACAGGGAACACTGAAGCTTTCTTT. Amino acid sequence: CASRWTGNTEAFF.

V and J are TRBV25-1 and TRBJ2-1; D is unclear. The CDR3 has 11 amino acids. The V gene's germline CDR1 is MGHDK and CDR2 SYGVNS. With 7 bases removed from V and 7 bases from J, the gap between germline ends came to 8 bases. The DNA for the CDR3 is TGTGCCAGCACTTTAGGGAATGAGCAGTTCTTC. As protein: CASTLGNEQFF.

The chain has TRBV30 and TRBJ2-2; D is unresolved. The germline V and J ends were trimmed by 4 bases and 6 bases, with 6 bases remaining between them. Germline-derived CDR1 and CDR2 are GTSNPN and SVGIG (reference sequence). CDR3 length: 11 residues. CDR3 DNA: TGTGCCTGGAACTTTCCCGGGGAGCTGTTTTTT. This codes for CAWNFPGELFF.

The chain's CDR3 is CSGETSGRPTDTQYF. DNA of the CDR3: TGCAGCGGGGAGACTAGCGGGAGGCCGACAGATACGCAGTATTTT. The rearrangement uses TRBV29-1 and TRBJ2-3; 13 bases align to TRBD2. CDR3 length: 15 amino acids. CDR1 is SQVTM, CDR2 ANQGSEA, per germline. The J segment lost 3 bases and the V segment lost 7 bases, leaving 7 bases of the junction unmatched.

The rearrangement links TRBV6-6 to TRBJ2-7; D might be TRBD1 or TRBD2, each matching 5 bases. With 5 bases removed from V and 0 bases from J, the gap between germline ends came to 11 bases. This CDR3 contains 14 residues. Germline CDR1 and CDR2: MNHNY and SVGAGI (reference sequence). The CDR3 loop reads CASSRDESSYEQYF. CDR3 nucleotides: TGTGCCAGCAGTAGGGACGAAAGCTCCTACGAGCAGTACTTC.

Written as DNA, the CDR3 is TGTGCCAGCAGCAAAGGGCCAAGGCGGGATTACGAGCAGTACTTC. Translation gives CASSKGPRRDYEQYF. The chain employs TRBV7-2 and TRBJ2-7, with D possibly matching TRBD2 (6 bases). This CDR3 region has 15 residues. Germline V CDR1 and CDR2: SGHTA, FQGNSA. Trimming took off 5 bases at V and 4 bases at J, with 18 bases between the two ends.

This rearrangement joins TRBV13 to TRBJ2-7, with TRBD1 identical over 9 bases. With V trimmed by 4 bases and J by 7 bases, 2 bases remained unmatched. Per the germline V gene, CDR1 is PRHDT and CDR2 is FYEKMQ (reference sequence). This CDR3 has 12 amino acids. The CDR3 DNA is TGTGCCAGCAGCTCGGACAGGGGAGAGCAGTACTTC. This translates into CASSSDRGEQYF.

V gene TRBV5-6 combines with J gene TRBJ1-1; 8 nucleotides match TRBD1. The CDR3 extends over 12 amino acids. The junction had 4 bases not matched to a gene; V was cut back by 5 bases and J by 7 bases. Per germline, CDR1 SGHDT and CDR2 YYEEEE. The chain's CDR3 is CASRRQGHEAFF. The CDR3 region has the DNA TGTGCCAGCAGAAGACAGGGGCATGAAGCTTTCTTT.

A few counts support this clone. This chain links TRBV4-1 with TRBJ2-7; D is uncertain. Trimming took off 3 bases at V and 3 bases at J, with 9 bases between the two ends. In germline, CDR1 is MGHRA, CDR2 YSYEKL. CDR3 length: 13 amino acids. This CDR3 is CASSHRPGYEQYF. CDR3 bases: TGCGCCAGCAGCCACCGACCAGGCTACGAGCAGTACTTC.